The entry below gives a single T cell receptor beta chain sequence along with its context. PCRs each included synthetic TCR analog templates spiked in. The method was immunoSEQ multiplex PCR; TCRdb's version includes in-frame clones alone and lacks a portion of them. In the table there are about 21,000 clones, 90% of which are singletons. This sample stems from a study of PD-L1 blockade in urothelial cancer. Overall study: Twenty-five of 29 patients were males with bladder-origin urothelial cancer. At 3 weeks (second dose) and 6 weeks after starting treatment, blood was analyzed.

The patients' disease, urothelial carcinoma, was locally advanced or metastatic. Trimming removed 2 bases from V and 8 bases from J, with 9 bases in between. Germline assignment: CDR1 KGHSH and CDR2 LQKENI. This CDR3 has 12 amino acids. This rearrangement joins TRBV18 to TRBJ2-5; TRBD2 is a possible D gene (6 bases). The clonotype was recovered from a woman in her sixties with urothelial cancer. The sample here was PBMCs, taken around atezolizumab (anti-PD-L1) treatment. CDR3 in amino acids: CASSPGGLTQYF. DNA of the CDR3: TGTGCCAGCTCACCAGGGGGGTTAACCCAGTACTTC.